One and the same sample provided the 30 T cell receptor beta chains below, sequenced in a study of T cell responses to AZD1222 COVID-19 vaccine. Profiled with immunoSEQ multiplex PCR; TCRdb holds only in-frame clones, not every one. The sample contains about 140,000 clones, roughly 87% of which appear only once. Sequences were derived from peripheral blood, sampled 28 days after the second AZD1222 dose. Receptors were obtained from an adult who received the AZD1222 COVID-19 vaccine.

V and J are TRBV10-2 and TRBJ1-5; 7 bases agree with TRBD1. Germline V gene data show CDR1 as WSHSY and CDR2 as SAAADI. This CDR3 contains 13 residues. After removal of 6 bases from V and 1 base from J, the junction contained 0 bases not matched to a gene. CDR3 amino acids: CASRGQSNQPQHF. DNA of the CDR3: TGCGCCAGCAGGGGACAGAGCAATCAGCCCCAGCATTTT.

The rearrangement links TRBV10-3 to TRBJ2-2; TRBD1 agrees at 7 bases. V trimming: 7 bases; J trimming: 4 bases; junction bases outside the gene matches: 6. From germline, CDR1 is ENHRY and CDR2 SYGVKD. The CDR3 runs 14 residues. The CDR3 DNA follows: TGTGCCATCAAAGGAGACAGGGCCACCGGGGAGCTGTTTTTT. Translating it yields CAIKGDRATGELFF.

DNA for the CDR3: TGTGCCAGCAGTTCCCAGGGGGCGCCGGGGAATTCACCCCTCCACTTT. Amino acids: CASSSQGAPGNSPLHF. V and J are TRBV6-6 and TRBJ1-6; 8 bases map to TRBD1. The germline V gene has CDR1 MNHNY and CDR2 SVGAGI (reference sequence). The CDR3 is 16 amino acids. With 4 bases clipped from V and 7 bases from J, the junction kept 9 bases outside the gene matches.

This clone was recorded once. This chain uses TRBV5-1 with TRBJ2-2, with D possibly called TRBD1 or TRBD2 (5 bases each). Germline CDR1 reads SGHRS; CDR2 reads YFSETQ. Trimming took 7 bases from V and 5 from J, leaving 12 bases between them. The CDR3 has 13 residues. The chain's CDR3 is CASSGEGTGELFF. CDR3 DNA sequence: TGCGCCAGCTCTGGTGAGGGGACCGGGGAGCTGTTTTTT.

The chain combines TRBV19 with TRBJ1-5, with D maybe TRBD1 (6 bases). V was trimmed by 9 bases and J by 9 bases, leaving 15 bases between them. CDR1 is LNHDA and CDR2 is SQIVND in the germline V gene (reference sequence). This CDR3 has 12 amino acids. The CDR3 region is CASRQVQGPQHF. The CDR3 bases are TGTGCCAGCCGACAGGTTCAAGGGCCCCAGCATTTT.

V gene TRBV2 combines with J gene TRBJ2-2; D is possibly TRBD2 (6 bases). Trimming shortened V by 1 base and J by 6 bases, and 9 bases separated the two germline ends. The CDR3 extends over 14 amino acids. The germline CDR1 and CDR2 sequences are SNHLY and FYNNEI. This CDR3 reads CASSEGLDAGELFF. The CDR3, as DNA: TGTGCCAGCAGTGAAGGACTAGATGCCGGGGAGCTGTTTTTT. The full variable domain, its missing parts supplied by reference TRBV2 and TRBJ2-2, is EPEVTQTPSHQVTQMGQEVILRCVPISNHLYFYWYRQILGQKVEFLVSFYNNEISEKSEIFDDQFSVERPDGSNFTLKIRSTKLEDSAMYFCASSEGLDAGELFFGEGSRLTVL.

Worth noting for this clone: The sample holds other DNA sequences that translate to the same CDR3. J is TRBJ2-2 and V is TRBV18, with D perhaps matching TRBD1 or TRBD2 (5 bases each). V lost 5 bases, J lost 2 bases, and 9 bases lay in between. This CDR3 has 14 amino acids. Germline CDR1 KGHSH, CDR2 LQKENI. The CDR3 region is CASSGTGNTGELFF. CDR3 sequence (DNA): TGTGCCAGCTCAGGGACGGGAAACACCGGGGAGCTGTTTTTT.

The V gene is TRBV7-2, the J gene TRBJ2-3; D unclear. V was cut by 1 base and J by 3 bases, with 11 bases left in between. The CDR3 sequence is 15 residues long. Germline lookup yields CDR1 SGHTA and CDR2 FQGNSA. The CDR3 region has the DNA TGTGCCAGCAGCTTAGTTGTCCGCGGTACAGATACGCAGTATTTT. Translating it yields CASSLVVRGTDTQYF. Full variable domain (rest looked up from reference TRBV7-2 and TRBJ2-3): GAGVSQSPSNKVTEKGKDVELRCDPISGHTALYWYRQSLGQGLEFLIYFQGNSAPDKSGLPSDRFSAERTGGSVSTLTIQRTQQEDSAVYLCASSLVVRGTDTQYFGPGTRLTVL.

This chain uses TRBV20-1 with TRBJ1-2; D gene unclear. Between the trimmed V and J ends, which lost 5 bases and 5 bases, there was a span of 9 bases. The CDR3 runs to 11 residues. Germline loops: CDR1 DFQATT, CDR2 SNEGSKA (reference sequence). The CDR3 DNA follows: TGCAGTGCTCCAGTGGTATATGGCTACACCTTC. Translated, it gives CSAPVVYGYTF.

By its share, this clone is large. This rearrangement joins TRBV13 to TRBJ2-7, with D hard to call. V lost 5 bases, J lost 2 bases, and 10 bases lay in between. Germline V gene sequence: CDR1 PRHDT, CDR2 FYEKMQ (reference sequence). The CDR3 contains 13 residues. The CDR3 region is CASSLEAAYEQYF. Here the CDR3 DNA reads TGTGCCAGCAGCCTTGAGGCGGCCTACGAGCAGTACTTC.

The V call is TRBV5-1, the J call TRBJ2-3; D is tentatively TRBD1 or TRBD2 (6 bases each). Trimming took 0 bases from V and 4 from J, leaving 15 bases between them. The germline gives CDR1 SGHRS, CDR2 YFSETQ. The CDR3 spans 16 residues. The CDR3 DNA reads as TGCGCCAGCAGCTTGGCCGTGGGGGGCCTATCAGATACGCAGTATTTT. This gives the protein CASSLAVGGLSDTQYF.

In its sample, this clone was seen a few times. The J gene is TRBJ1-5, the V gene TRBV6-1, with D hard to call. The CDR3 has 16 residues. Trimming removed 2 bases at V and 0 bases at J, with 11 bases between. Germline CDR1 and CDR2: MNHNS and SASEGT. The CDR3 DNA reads TGTGCCAGCAGTGAATCCAGCTCCCATAGCAATCAGCCCCAGCATTTT. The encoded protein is CASSESSSHSNQPQHF.

The CDR3 region is CASSRTESSTNEKLFF. In nucleotides, the CDR3 is TGTGCCAGCAGCCGGACAGAGAGCTCAACTAATGAAAAACTGTTTTTT. This chain joins TRBV3-1 (or the pseudogene TRBV3-2) and TRBJ1-4; possibly TRBD1 for D (6 bases). The CDR3 sequence is 16 residues long. The V end lost 4 bases, the J end lost 0 bases, and 12 bases lay between the germline ends. Germline V lookup: CDR1 LGHDT, CDR2 YNNKEL (reference sequence).

As DNA, the CDR3 is TGTGCCACCAGTGATTCCTCCTCCAGCGGGGGAACATACAATGAGCAGTTCTTC. Protein sequence: CATSDSSSSGGTYNEQFF. The chain couples TRBV24-1 to TRBJ2-1; 8 positions match TRBD2. Germline V lookup: CDR1 KGHDR, CDR2 SFDVKD. CDR3 length: 18 residues. V lost 2 bases to trimming and J lost 4 bases; unmatched junction nucleotides: 12.

As DNA, the CDR3 is TGTGCCACCAACATTAAGACAGGGGAAGAACATAATTCACCCCTCCACTTT. Its protein product is CATNIKTGEEHNSPLHF. V is TRBV24-1 and J is TRBJ1-6, with TRBD1 matching 8 bases. This CDR3 has 17 residues. Germline loops: CDR1 KGHDR, CDR2 SFDVKD. The junction had 13 bases not matched to a gene; V was cut back by 8 bases and J by 5 bases.

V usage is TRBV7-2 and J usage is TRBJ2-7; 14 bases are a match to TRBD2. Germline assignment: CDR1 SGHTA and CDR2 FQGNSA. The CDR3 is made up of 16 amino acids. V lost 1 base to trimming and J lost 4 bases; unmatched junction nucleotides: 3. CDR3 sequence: CASSLGTSGRNYEQYF. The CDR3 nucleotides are TGTGCCAGCAGCTTAGGGACTAGCGGGAGGAATTACGAGCAGTACTTC.

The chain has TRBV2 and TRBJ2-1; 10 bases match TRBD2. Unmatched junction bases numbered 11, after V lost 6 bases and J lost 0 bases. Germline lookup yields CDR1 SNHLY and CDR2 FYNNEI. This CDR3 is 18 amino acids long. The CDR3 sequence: CASRGQASGGGSYNEQFF. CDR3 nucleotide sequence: TGTGCCAGCAGGGGTCAGGCTAGCGGGGGTGGCTCCTACAATGAGCAGTTCTTC.

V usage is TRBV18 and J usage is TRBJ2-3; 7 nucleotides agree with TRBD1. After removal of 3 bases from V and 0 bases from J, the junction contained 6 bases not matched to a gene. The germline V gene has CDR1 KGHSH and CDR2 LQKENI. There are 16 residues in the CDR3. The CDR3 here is CASSPKGGQSTDTQYF. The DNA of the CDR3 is TGTGCCAGCTCACCCAAAGGGGGCCAGAGCACAGATACGCAGTATTTT.

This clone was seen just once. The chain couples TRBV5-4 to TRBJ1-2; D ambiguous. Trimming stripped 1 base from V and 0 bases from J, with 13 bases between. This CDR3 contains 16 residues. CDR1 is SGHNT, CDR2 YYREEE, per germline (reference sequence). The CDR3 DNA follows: TGTGCCAGCAGCTTGATTGAGTTCCCCACTAACTATGGCTACACCTTC. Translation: CASSLIEFPTNYGYTF. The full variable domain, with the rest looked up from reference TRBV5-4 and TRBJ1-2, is ETGVTQSPTHLIKTRGQQVTLRCSSQSGHNTVSWYQQALGQGPQFIFQYYREEENGRGNFPPRFSGLQFPNYSSELNVNALELDDSALYLCASSLIEFPTNYGYTFGSGTRLTVV.

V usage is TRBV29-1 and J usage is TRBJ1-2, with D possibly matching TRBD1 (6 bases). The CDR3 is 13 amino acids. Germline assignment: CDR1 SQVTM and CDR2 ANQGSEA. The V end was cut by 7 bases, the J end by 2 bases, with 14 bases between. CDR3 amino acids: CSASTGTNYGYTF. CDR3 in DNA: TGCAGCGCCTCTACAGGGACGAACTATGGCTACACCTTC.

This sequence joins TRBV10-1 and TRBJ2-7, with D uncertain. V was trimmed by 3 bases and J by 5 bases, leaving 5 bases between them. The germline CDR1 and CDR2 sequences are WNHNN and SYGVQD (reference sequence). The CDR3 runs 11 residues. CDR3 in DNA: TGCGCCAGCAGTGAAGACCACGAGCAGTACTTC. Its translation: CASSEDHEQYF.

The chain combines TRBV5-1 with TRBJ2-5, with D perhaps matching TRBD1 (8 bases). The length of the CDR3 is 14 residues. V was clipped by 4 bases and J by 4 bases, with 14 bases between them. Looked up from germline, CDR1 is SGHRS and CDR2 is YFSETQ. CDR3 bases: TGCGCCAGCAGCCCTAACAGGGGGGGAGAGACCCAGTACTTC. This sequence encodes CASSPNRGGETQYF.

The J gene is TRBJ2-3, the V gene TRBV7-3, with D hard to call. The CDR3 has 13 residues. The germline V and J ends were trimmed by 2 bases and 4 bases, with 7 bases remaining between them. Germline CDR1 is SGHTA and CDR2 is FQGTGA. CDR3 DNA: TGTGCCAGCAGCTTACCTACGTCAGATACGCAGTATTTT. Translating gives CASSLPTSDTQYF.

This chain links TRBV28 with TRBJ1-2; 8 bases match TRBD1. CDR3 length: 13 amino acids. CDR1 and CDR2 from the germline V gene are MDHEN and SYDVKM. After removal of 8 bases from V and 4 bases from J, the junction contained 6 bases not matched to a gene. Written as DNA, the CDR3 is TGTGCCAGCCTCCGGACAGGGATCTATGGCTACACCTTC. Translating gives CASLRTGIYGYTF.

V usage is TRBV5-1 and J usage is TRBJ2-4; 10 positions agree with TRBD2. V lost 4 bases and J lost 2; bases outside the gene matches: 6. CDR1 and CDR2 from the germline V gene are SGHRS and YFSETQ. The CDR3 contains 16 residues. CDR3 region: CASSQGLALTKNIQYF. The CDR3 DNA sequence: TGCGCCAGCAGCCAGGGACTAGCGTTAACCAAAAACATTCAGTACTTC.

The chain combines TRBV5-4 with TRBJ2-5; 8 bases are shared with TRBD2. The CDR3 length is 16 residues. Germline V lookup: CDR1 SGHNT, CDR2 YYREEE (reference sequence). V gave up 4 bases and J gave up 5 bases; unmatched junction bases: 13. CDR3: CASSRTGRRGVETQYF. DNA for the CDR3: TGTGCCAGCAGCCGAACCGGGAGGCGGGGGGTTGAGACCCAGTACTTC.

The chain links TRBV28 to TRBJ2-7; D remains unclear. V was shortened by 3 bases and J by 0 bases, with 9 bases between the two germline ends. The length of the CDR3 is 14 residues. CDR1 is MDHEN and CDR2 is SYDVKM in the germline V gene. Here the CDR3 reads CASSFRLGSYEQYF. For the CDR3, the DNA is TGTGCCAGCAGTTTTCGGCTAGGCTCCTACGAGCAGTACTTC.

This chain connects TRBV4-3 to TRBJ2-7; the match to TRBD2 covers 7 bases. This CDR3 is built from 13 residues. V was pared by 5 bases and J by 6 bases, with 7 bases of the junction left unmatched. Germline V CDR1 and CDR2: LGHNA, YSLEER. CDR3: CASSDQSGGEQYF. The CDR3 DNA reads TGCGCCAGCAGCGATCAATCGGGGGGCGAGCAGTACTTC.

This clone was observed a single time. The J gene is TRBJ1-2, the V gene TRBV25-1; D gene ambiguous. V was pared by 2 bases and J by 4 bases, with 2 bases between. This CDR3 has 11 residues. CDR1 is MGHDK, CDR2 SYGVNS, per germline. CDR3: CASSEIYGYTF. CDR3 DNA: TGTGCCAGCAGTGAAATCTATGGCTACACCTTC.

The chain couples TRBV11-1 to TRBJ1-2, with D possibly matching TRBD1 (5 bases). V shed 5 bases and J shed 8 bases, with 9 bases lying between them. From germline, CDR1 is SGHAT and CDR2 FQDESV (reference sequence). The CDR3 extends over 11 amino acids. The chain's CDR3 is CASSAGYGYTF. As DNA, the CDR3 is TGTGCCAGCAGCGCAGGGTACGGCTACACCTTC.